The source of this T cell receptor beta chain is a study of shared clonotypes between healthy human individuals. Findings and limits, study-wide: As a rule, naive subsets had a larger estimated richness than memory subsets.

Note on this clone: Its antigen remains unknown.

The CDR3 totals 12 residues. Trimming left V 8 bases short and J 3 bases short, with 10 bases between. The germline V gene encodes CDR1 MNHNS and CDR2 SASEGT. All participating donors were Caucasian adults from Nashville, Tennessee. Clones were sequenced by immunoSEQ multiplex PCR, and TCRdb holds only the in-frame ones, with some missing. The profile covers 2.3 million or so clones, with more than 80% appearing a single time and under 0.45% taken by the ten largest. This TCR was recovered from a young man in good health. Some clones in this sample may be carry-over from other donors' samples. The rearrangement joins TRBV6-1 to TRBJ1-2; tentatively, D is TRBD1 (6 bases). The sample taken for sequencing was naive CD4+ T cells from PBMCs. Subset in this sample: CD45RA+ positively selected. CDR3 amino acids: CASWAGDYGYTF. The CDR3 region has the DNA TGTGCCAGCTGGGCAGGGGACTATGGCTACACCTTC.